The clone carrying this T cell receptor (beta chain) has at least ten counts. Its target is not known. Using RNA template, CDR3s of TCR alpha and beta were amplified with iRepertoire arm-PCR. Tissue mRNA or PBMC total RNA, about 85-400 ng, went into one-step reverse transcription and amplification. TCRdb ran MiXCR on the multiplex PCR reads and lists one entry per CDR3 protein. Of approximately 120,000 distinct CDR3 sequences listed, approximately 25% are singletons. V was clipped by 5 bases and J by 2 bases; unmatched bases: 4. The CDR3 covers 14 residues. Germline V gives CDR1 SEHNR, CDR2 FQNEAQ (reference sequence). This sample is part of a study of glioma-infiltrating T cells. Overall study results and limits: Above-expected tissue-blood divergence occurred in all gliomas, most in low-grade ones.

Material for sequencing was glioma tissue, nonneoplastic brain tissue, or PBMCs (not recorded which). The TCR originated in a human donor with low-grade glioma or glioblastoma, undergoing nonglioma brain surgery, or in good health (not recorded which). The V call is TRBV7-9, the J call TRBJ2-7; 9 nucleotides align to TRBD2. CDR3 sequence reads: CASSTGLATYEQYF. The CDR3 DNA reads as TGTGCCAGCAGCACAGGACTAGCGACCTACGAGCAGTACTTC.